This T cell receptor (beta chain) was identified in a study of patients and donors after allogeneic stem cell transplantation. TCRdb re-called the RT-PCR reads with MiXCR, one entry per CDR3 protein. In the table there are about 230,000 distinct CDR3 sequences, approximately 14% of which are singletons. The ends were cut back, 8 bases at V and 6 bases at J, with 20 bases in the middle. The length of the CDR3 is 14 residues. Per the germline V gene, CDR1 is ENHRY and CDR2 is SYGVKD. This clonotype was seen a few times. The receptor was derived from a human donor who was either an allogeneic HSCT recipient or a stem cell or donor lymphocyte infusion donor (not recorded which). It is not recorded whose cells these are; they may come from a transplant donor. Sequences were obtained from blood, either unsorted or a sorted T cell fraction (not recorded which). This chain joins TRBV10-3 and TRBJ2-7; D perhaps matches TRBD1 (6 bases). CDR3: CAIEDSRARSEQYF. CDR3 in DNA: TGTGCCATCGAGGACAGCAGGGCCCGGAGCGAGCAGTACTTC.